The T cell receptor beta chain described here comes from a study of T-cell reconstitution after alpha-beta-depleted transplantation in children. Trimming cost V 4 bases and J 4 bases, with 7 bases left between them. This CDR3 region has 13 residues. This clonotype was seen many times. Its antigen is unidentified. Regarding the study as a whole: The main origin of T-cell counts and diversity one year after transplant was newly produced T cells. Elevated TCRbeta diversity at day 60 was traced, in some patients, to surviving recipient T cells and thymic progenitors.

Unique molecular identifiers were incorporated during preparation of the TCRbeta library. MiXCR was run by TCRdb on the PCR reads, yielding one entry per CDR3 protein. The sample records roughly 120,000 distinct CDR3 sequences, 23% being singletons. This sample comprised PBMCs, mostly from graft donor cells, obtained 180 days after TCRalphabeta/CD19-depleted stem cell transplant. The chain carries TRBV12-3 or TRBV12-4 and TRBJ2-2; D is possibly TRBD1 (6 bases). The sequence was collected from a male patient aged 2-15 years who had a stem cell transplant for chronic granulomatous disease, so the T cells may come from the graft donor. The CDR3 loop reads CASSSRGTGELFF. Written as DNA, the CDR3 is TGTGCCAGCAGTTCCAGGGGCACCGGGGAGCTGTTTTTT.